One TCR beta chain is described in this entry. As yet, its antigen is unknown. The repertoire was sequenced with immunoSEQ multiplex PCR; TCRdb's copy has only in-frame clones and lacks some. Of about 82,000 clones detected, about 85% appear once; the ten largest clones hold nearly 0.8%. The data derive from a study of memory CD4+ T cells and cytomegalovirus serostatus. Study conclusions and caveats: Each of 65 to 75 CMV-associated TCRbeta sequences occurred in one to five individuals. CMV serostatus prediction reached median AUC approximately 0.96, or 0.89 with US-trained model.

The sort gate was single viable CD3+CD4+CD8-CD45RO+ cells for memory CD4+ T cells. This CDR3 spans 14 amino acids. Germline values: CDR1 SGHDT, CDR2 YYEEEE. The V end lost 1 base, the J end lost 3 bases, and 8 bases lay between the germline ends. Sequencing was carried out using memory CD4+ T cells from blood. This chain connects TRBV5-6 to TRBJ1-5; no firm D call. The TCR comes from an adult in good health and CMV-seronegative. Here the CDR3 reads CASSLIGNNQPQHF. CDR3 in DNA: TGTGCCAGCAGCTTGATTGGAAACAATCAGCCCCAGCATTTT.